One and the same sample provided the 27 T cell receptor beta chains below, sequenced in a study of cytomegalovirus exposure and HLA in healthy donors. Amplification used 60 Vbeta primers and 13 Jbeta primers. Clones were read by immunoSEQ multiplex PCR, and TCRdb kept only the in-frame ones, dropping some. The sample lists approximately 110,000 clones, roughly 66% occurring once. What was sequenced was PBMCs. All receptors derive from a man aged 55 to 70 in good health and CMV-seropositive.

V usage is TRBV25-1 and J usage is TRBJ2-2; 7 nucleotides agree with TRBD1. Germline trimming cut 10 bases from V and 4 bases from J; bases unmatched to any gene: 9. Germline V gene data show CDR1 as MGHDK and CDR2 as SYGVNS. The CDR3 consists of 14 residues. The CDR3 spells CATEGQWGTGELFF. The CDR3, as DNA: TGTGCCACCGAGGGACAGTGGGGCACCGGGGAGCTGTTTTTT. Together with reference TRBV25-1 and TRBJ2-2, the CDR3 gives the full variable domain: EADIYQTPRYLVIGTGKKITLECSQTMGHDKMYWYQQDPGMELHLIHYSYGVNSTEKGDLSSESTVSRIRTEHFPLTLESARPSHTSQYLCATEGQWGTGELFFGEGSRLTVL.

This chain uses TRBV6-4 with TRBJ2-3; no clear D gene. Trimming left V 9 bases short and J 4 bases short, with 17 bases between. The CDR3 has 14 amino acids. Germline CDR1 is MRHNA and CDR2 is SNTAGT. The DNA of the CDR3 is TGTGCCAGTCGCGAGGCTATGGGTGCAGATACGCAGTATTTT. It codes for CASREAMGADTQYF.

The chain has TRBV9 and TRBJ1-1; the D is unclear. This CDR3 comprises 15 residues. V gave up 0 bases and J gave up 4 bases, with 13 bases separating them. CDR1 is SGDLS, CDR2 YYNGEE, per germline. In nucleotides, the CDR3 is TGTGCCAGCAGCGTAGGGGAGGCGGGTTTCACTGAAGCTTTCTTT. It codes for CASSVGEAGFTEAFF.

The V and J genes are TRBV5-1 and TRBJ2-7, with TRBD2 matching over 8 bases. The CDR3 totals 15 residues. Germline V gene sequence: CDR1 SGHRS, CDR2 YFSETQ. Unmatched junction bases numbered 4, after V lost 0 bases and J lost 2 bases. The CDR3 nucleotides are TGCGCCAGCAGCTTGGTGGTAGCGGGGCCCTACGAGCAGTACTTC. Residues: CASSLVVAGPYEQYF.

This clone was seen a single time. CDR3 amino acids: CASMGPRTGHGYTF. CDR3 in DNA: TGTGCCAGCATGGGTCCCCGGACAGGCCATGGCTACACCTTC. The gene calls are TRBV28 and TRBJ1-2; 7 bases map to TRBD1. Trimming removed 7 bases from V and 6 bases from J; junction bases left unmatched: 11. The CDR3 spans 14 residues. Per germline, CDR1 MDHEN and CDR2 SYDVKM.

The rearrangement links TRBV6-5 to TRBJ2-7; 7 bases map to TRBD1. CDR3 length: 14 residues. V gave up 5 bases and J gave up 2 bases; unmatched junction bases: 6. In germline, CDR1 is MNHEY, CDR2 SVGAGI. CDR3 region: CASSRPGQPYEQYF. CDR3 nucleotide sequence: TGTGCCAGCAGTAGACCGGGACAGCCCTACGAGCAGTACTTC.

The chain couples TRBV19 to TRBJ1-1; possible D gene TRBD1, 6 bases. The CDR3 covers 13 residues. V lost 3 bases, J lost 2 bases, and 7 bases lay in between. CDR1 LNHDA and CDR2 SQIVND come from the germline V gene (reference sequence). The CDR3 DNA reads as TGTGCCAGTAGTATGGACAGAAACACTGAAGCTTTCTTT. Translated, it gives CASSMDRNTEAFF.

The DNA of the CDR3 is TGCGCCAGCAGCCCCACAGGGGCGCTGAGCACAGATACGCAGTATTTT. This gives the protein CASSPTGALSTDTQYF. The chain recombines TRBV4-1 with TRBJ2-3; 7 bases match TRBD1. J lost 0 bases, V lost 4 bases, and 7 bases had no gene match. Germline V gives CDR1 MGHRA, CDR2 YSYEKL. The CDR3 is 16 amino acids.

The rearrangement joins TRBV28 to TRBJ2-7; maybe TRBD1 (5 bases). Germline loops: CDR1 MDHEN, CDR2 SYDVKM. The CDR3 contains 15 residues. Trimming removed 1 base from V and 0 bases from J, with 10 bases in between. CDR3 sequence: CASSLLQASSYEQYF. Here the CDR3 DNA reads TGTGCCAGCAGTTTATTACAGGCAAGCTCCTACGAGCAGTACTTC.

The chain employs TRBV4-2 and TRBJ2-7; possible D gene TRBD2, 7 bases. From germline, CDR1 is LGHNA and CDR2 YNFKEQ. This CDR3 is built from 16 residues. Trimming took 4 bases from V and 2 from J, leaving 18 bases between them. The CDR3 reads CASSLGMAGAAYEQYF. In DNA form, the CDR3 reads TGTGCCAGCAGCCTCGGGATGGCGGGGGCCGCCTACGAGCAGTACTTC.

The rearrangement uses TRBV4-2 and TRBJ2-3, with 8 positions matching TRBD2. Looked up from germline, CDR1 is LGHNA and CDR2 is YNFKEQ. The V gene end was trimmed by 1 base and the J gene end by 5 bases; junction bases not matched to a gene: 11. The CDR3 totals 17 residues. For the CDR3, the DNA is TGTGCCAGCAGCCAAGTGGGGGTAGCGGGGATAATAGATACGCAGTATTTT. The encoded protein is CASSQVGVAGIIDTQYF.

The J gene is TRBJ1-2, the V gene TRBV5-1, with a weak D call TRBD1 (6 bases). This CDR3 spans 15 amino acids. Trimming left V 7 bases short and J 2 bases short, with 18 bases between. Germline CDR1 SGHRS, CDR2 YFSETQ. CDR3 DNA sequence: TGCGCCAGCGGACGTGAAGGACAGTCCAACTATGGCTACACCTTC. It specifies CASGREGQSNYGYTF.

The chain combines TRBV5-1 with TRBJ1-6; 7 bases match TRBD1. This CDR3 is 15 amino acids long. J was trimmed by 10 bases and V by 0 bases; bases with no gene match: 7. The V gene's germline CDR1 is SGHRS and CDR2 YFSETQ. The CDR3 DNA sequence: TGCGCCAGCAGCTTGGAGAGGACAGGCTACTCACCCCTCCACTTT. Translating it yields CASSLERTGYSPLHF.

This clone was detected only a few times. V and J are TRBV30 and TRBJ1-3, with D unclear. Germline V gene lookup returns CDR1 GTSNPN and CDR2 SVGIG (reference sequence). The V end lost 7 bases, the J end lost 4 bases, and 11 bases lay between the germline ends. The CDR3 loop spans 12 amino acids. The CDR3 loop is CASTFGGNTIYF. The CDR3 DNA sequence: TGTGCCTCTACTTTCGGGGGAAACACCATATATTTT.

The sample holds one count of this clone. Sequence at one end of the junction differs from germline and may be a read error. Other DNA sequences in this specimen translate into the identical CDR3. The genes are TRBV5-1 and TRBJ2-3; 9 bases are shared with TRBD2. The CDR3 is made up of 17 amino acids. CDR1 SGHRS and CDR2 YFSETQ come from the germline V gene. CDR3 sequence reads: CASRRRGGALGTDTQYF. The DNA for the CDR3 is TGCGCTAGCAGAAGGCGCGGGGGGGCTTTGGGCACAGATACGCAGTATTTT.

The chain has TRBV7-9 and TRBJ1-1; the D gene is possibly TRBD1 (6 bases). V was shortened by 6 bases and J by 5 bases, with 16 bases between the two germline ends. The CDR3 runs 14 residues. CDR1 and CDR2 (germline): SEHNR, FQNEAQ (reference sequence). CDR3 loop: CASSSGGQGTEAFF. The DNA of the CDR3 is TGTGCCAGCAGTTCAGGTGGCCAGGGGACTGAAGCTTTCTTT.

The chain's CDR3 is CASSLTGTSGGAGEQFF. CDR3 coding DNA: TGCGCCAGCAGCTTGACCGGGACTAGCGGGGGGGCTGGTGAGCAGTTCTTC. The chain is built from TRBV5-1 and TRBJ2-1, with 16 bases matching TRBD2. Germline V gene lookup returns CDR1 SGHRS and CDR2 YFSETQ. The CDR3 loop spans 17 amino acids. J lost 9 bases, V lost 1 base, and 7 bases had no gene match. Filled out from reference TRBV5-1 and TRBJ2-1, the complete variable domain reads KAGVTQTPRYLIKTRGQQVTLSCSPISGHRSVSWYQQTPGQGLQFLFEYFSETQRNKGNFPGRFSGRQFSNSRSEMNVSTLELGDSALYLCASSLTGTSGGAGEQFFGPGTRLTVL.

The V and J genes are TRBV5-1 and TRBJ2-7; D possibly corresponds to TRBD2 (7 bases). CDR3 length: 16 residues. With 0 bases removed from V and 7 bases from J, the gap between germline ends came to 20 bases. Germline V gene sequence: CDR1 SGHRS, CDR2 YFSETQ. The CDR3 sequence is CASSLAHAGAPGEQYF. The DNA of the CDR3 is TGCGCCAGCAGCTTGGCTCACGCGGGGGCCCCGGGTGAGCAGTACTTC.

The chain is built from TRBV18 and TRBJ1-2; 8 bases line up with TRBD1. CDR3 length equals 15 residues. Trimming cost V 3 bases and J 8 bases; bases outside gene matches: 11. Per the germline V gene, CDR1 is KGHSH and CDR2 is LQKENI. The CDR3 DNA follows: TGTGCCAGCTCACCGAATGGAGGGACAGGAGTCGGCTACACCTTC. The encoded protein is CASSPNGGTGVGYTF.

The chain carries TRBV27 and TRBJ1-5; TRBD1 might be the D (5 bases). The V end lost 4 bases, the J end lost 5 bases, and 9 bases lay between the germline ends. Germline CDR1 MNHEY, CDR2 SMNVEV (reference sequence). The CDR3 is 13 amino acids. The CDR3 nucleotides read TGTGCCAGCAGTTGGGGGAGGCATCAGCCCCAGCATTTT. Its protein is CASSWGRHQPQHF.

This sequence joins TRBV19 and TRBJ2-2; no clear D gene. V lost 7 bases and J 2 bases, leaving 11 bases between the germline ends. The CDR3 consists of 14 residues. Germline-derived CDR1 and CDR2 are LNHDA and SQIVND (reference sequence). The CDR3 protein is CASTPGSNTGELFF. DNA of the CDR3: TGTGCCAGTACCCCAGGATCTAACACCGGGGAGCTGTTTTTT. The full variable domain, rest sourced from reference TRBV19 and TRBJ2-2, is DGGITQSPKYLFRKEGQNVTLSCEQNLNHDAMYWYRQDPGQGLRLIYYSQIVNDFQKGDIAEGYSVSREKKESFPLTVTSAQKNPTAFYLCASTPGSNTGELFFGEGSRLTVL.

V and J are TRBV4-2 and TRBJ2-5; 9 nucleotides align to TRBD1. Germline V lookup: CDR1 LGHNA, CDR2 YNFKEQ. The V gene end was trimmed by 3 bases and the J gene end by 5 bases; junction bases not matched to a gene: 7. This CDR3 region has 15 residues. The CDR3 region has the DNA TGTGCCAGCAGCCAGGGGGGACAGGGTGGGGAGACCCAGTACTTC. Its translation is CASSQGGQGGETQYF.

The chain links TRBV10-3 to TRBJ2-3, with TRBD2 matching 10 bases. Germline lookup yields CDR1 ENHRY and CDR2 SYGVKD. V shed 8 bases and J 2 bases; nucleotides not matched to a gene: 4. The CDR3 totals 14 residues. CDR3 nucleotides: TGTGCCATCGGGCTAGCGGGGGTCACAGATACGCAGTATTTT. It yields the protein CAIGLAGVTDTQYF.

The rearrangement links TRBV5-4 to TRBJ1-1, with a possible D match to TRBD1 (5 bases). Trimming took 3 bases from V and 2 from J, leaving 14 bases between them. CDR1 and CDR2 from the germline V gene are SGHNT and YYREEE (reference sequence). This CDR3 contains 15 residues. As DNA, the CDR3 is TGTGCCAGCAGCTCCCCTCTCCAGGGTAACACTGAAGCTTTCTTT. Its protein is CASSSPLQGNTEAFF.

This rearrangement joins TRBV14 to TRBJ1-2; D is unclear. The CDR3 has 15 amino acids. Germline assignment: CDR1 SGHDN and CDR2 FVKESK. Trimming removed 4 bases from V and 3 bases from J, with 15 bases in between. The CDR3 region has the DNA TGTGCCAGCAGCCCAAAAGGAACAGATTACTATGGCTACACCTTC. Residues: CASSPKGTDYYGYTF.

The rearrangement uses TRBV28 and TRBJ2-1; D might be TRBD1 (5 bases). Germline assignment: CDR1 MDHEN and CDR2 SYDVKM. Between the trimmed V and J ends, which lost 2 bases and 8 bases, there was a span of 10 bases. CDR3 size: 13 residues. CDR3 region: CASSLQGLDEQFF. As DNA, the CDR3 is TGTGCCAGCAGTTTACAGGGTTTGGATGAGCAGTTCTTC.

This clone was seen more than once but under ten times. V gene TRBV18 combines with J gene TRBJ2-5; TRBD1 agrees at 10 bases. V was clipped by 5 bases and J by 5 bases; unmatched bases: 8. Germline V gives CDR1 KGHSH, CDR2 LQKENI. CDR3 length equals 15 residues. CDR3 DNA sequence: TGTGCCAGCTCATTATCGGACAGGGGGACGGAGACCCAGTACTTC. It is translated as CASSLSDRGTETQYF.